This T cell receptor beta chain was retrieved from a study of control samples from healthy donors and cancer patients. Some clones are missing from TCRdb's copy, which holds only in-frame ones; the method was immunoSEQ multiplex PCR. The sample lists about 86,000 clones; 85% to 90% were seen once. Germline V lookup: CDR1 KGHDR, CDR2 SFDVKD. V lost 7 bases and J 8 bases, leaving 5 bases between the germline ends. There are 9 residues in the CDR3. Specimen: PBMCs. The clonotype comes from a woman aged 45-60 years with colorectal cancer. This rearrangement joins TRBV24-1 to TRBJ2-7; no clear D gene. CDR3 nucleotides: TGTGCCACCAGCGCTCAGCAGTACGTC. Its protein product is CATSAQQYV.